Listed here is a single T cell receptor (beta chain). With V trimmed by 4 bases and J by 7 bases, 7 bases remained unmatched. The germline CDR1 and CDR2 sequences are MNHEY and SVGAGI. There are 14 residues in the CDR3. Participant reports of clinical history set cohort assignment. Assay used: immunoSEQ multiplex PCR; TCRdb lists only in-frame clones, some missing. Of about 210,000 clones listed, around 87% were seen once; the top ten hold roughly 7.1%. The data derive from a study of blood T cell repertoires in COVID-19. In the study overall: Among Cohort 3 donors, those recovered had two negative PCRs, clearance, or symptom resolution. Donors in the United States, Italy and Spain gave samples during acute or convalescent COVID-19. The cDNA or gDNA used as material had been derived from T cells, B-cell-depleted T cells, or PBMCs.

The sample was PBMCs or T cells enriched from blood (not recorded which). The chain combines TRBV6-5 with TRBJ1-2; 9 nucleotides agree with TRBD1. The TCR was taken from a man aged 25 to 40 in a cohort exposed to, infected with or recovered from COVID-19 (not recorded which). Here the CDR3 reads CASSSWTGEVGYTF. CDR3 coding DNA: TGTGCCAGCAGTTCGTGGACAGGGGAAGTTGGCTACACCTTC.